This T cell receptor (beta chain) was profiled in a study of blood T cell repertoires in COVID-19. At the level of the study: Italy, Spain and the United States were the sources of the convalescent and acute COVID-19 samples. PBMCs, B-cell-depleted T cells, or T cells were the source of the cDNA or gDNA that made up the material.

CDR1 and CDR2 (germline): SGHTA, FQGTGA. J gave up 6 bases and V 1 base, and 3 bases lay outside the gene matches. This CDR3 has 14 residues. TCRdb's table, derived via immunoSEQ multiplex PCR, lists solely in-frame clones and lacks some. In the table there are fewer than 95,000 clones, less than 85% of which are singletons. This receptor was obtained from a human donor in a cohort sampled during active COVID-19. Sequencing was done on a sample of peripheral blood. The chain links TRBV7-3 to TRBJ2-3; 8 positions match TRBD2. CDR3 sequence (DNA): TGTGCCAGCAGCTTAAGTCCTAGCGGGGATACGCAGTATTTT. This encodes CASSLSPSGDTQYF.